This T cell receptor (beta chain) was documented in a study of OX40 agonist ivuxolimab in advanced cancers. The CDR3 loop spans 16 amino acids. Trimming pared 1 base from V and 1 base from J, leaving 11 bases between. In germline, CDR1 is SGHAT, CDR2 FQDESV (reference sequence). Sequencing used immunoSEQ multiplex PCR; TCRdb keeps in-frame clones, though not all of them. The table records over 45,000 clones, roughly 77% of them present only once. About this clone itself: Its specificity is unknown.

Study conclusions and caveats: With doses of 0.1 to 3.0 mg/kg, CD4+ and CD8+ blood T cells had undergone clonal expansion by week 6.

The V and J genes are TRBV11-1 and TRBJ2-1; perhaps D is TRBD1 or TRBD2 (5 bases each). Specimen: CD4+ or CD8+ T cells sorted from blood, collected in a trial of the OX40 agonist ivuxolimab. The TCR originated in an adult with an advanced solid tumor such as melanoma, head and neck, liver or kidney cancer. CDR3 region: CASSLVIEGSYNEQFF. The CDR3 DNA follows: TGTGCCAGCAGCTTAGTAATAGAGGGGTCCTACAATGAGCAGTTCTTC.